This T cell receptor (beta chain) was sequenced in a study of blood T cells in healthy people across ages. A second PCR of roughly 6 to 12 cycles used a sample-barcoded 5' primer and a J-beta primer mix. A template-switch adaptor containing 12 random nucleotides labeled each cDNA molecule. TCRdb ran MiXCR on the 5' RACE reads and lists one entry per CDR3 protein. The table lists fewer than 650,000 distinct CDR3 sequences, about 27% of them singletons. V was shortened by 1 base and J by 0 bases, with 10 bases between the two germline ends. The CDR3 runs to 16 residues. Germline CDR1 is LGHDT and CDR2 is YNNKEL (reference sequence). Researchers report isolating at least 7 million PBMCs per sample. This same sample was also part of a study on T cells of mothers and their children.

Sequenced material: blood. V is TRBV3-1 and J is TRBJ1-3, with D possibly being TRBD1 (6 bases). The sequence came from a boy younger than 10 in good health. The CDR3 spells CASSQGGASSGNTIYF. The CDR3 DNA reads as TGTGCCAGCAGCCAAGGGGGGGCCAGCTCTGGAAACACCATATATTTT.